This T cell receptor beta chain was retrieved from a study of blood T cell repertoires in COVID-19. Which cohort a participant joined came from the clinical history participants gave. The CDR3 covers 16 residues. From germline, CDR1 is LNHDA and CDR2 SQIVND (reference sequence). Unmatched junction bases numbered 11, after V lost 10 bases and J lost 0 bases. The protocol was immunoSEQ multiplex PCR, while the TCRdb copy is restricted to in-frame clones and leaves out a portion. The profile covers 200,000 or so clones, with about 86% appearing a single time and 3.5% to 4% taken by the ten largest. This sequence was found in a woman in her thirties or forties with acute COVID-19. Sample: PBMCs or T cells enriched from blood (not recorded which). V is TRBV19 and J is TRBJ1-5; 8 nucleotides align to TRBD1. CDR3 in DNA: TGTGCCACCTCGGACAGGGCCACCTATAGCAATCAGCCCCAGCATTTT. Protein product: CATSDRATYSNQPQHF. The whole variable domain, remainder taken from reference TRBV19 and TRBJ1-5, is DGGITQSPKYLFRKEGQNVTLSCEQNLNHDAMYWYRQDPGQGLRLIYYSQIVNDFQKGDIAEGYSVSREKKESFPLTVTSAQKNPTAFYLCATSDRATYSNQPQHFGDGTRLSIL.